What follows is one T cell receptor (beta chain) and its context. The entry originates in a study of blood T cell repertoires in COVID-19. The V and J ends lost 3 bases and 2 bases respectively, with 11 bases between them. The CDR3 totals 14 residues. CDR1 is SGDLS, CDR2 YYNGEE, per germline. Only in-frame clones appear in the TCRdb table, and some are missing; sequencing was by immunoSEQ multiplex PCR. The sample includes hundreds of thousands of clones, just under 90% of them seen just once. Material: PBMCs or T cells enriched from blood (not recorded which). The TCR originated in a man between 50 and 59 years old who had been exposed to COVID-19. The rearrangement joins TRBV9 to TRBJ1-2, with D tentatively TRBD1 (6 bases). The CDR3 loop is CASSEPGHNYGYTF. The CDR3 bases are TGTGCCAGCAGCGAGCCGGGACACAACTATGGCTACACCTTC.